The T cell receptor beta chain under discussion was sequenced for a study of OX40 agonist ivuxolimab in advanced cancers. Study-wide background: Patients achieving partial responses numbered three: one hepatocellular carcinoma case and two cutaneous melanoma cases.

Study outcomes and limitations: Researchers did not determine the expanded peripheral T cells' antigen specificity.

Measured with immunoSEQ multiplex PCR; TCRdb has only the in-frame clones, and not every one. The table includes about 76,000 clones, roughly 85% detected once. Autoimmune disease history or systemic immunosuppression meant exclusion. Germline CDR1 MNHEY, CDR2 SVGAGI. CDR3 length: 14 amino acids. With 8 bases clipped from V and 1 base from J, the junction kept 8 bases outside the gene matches. As to this clone: Its antigen is not identified.

Sequencing was performed on CD4+ or CD8+ T cells sorted from blood, taken in a trial of the OX40 agonist ivuxolimab. The chain employs TRBV6-5 and TRBJ2-7, with 7 bases identical to TRBD2. The clonotype was recovered from an adult with an advanced solid tumor such as melanoma, head and neck, liver or kidney cancer. CDR3 DNA sequence: TGTGCCAGCGGTGTGGTGCGGGAGTCCTACGAGCAGTACTTC. Translated: CASGVVRESYEQYF.